A selection of T cell receptor beta chains follows, all from one sample in a study of cytomegalovirus exposure and HLA in healthy donors. Clones were read by immunoSEQ multiplex PCR, and TCRdb kept only the in-frame ones, dropping some. The sample yields approximately 65,000 clones, almost 95% seen once. Sequencing input: PBMCs. These receptors were taken from a man younger than 35 in good health and CMV-seropositive. CDR3s include the opening cysteine and the closing phenylalanine or tryptophan. Fields, in order: CDR3 DNA, CDR3 protein, V gene, J gene, clone size, D gene. A D gene is named only where the DNA matches it firmly. Size tells how often a clone was seen (once, few, many) or the class of an expanded clone, and some rows leave it out.

CDR3nt: TGTGCCAGCAGCTCGGACAGAGACACTGAAGCTTTCTTT
CDR3aa: CASSSDRDTEAFF
v_gene: TRBV28
j_gene: TRBJ1-1
abundance: once
d_gene: .

CDR3nt: TGTGCCAGCACTCCCAGGGGGATCCGCGGGGTTTGGCATTTT
CDR3aa: CASTPRGIRGVWHF
v_gene: TRBV6-5
j_gene: TRBJ1-5
abundance: .
d_gene: TRBD1

CDR3nt: TGTGCCAGCAGCCTACTGACAGGGGGAATCACTGAAGCTTTCTTT
CDR3aa: CASSLLTGGITEAFF
v_gene: TRBV5-8
j_gene: TRBJ1-1
abundance: once
d_gene: TRBD1

CDR3nt: TGTGCCAGCAGCACCCTAGCGCTTAGCACAGATACGCAGTATTTT
CDR3aa: CASSTLALSTDTQYF
v_gene: TRBV7-2
j_gene: TRBJ2-3
abundance: .
d_gene: .

CDR3nt: TGTGCCAGCAGTGAATTTAGGAGCGAGCAGTACTTC
CDR3aa: CASSEFRSEQYF
v_gene: TRBV6-1
j_gene: TRBJ2-7
abundance: once
d_gene: .

CDR3nt: TGTGCCAGCAGTCTAAAACCGGGACAGGGCTACGAGCAGTACTTC
CDR3aa: CASSLKPGQGYEQYF
v_gene: TRBV28
j_gene: TRBJ2-7
abundance: .
d_gene: TRBD1

CDR3nt: TGTGCCAGCAGCCAAGATCTGGAGGGGGCCTATGGCTACACCTTC
CDR3aa: CASSQDLEGAYGYTF
v_gene: TRBV4-2
j_gene: TRBJ1-2
abundance: .
d_gene: TRBD1

CDR3nt: TGTGCCAGCAGTTCCGGGTCCTACGAGCAGTACTTC
CDR3aa: CASSSGSYEQYF
v_gene: TRBV27
j_gene: TRBJ2-7
abundance: .
d_gene: .

CDR3nt: TGTGCCATCAGAGACAGCATGAACACTGAAGCTTTCTTT
CDR3aa: CAIRDSMNTEAFF
v_gene: TRBV10-3
j_gene: TRBJ1-1
abundance: .
d_gene: .

CDR3nt: TGTGCCAGCAGTGATGGACTAGCGGGAGTTTCGGATACGCAGTATTTT
CDR3aa: CASSDGLAGVSDTQYF
v_gene: TRBV6-1
j_gene: TRBJ2-3
abundance: once
d_gene: TRBD2

CDR3nt: TGTGCCAGCAGCCCCCGGAGGGCTAGCGGGAGGTCCTACGAGCAGTACTTC
CDR3aa: CASSPRRASGRSYEQYF
v_gene: TRBV7-8
j_gene: TRBJ2-7
abundance: once
d_gene: TRBD2

CDR3nt: TGCGCCAGCTCGACGACAGGTCGGTCTGGGGCCAACGTCTTGACTTTC
CDR3aa: CASSTTGRSGANVLTF
v_gene: TRBV4-1
j_gene: TRBJ2-6
abundance: .
d_gene: .

CDR3nt: TGTGCTAGCAGCTTAATTCCAGGGGCTAAAGAGACCCAGTACTTC
CDR3aa: CASSLIPGAKETQYF
v_gene: TRBV7-7
j_gene: TRBJ2-5
abundance: few
d_gene: .

CDR3nt: TGTGCCAGCAGCTTGAGGACTAGCGGCTACAATGAGCAGTTCTTC
CDR3aa: CASSLRTSGYNEQFF
v_gene: TRBV5-6
j_gene: TRBJ2-1
abundance: .
d_gene: TRBD2

CDR3nt: TGTGCCGGAGAAACTAGCTTTGGCACAGATACGCAGTATTTT
CDR3aa: CAGETSFGTDTQYF
v_gene: TRBV30
j_gene: TRBJ2-3
abundance: .
d_gene: .

CDR3nt: TGTGCCAGCAGCTTTCCGACAGGGAGGCCTTATACTGAAAAACTGTTTTTT
CDR3aa: CASSFPTGRPYTEKLFF
v_gene: TRBV7-9
j_gene: TRBJ1-4
abundance: .
d_gene: TRBD1